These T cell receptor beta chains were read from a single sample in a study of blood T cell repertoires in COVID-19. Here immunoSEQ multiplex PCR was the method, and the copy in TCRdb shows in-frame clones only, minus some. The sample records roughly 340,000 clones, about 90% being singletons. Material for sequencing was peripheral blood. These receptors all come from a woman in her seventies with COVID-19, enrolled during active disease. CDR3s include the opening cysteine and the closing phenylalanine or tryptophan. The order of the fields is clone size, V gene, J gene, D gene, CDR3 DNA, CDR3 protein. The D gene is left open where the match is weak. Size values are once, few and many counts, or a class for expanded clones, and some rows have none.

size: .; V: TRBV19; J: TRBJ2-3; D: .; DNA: TGTGCCAGTAGTATAGGAGCTAGTACAGATACGCAGTATTTT; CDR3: CASSIGASTDTQYF
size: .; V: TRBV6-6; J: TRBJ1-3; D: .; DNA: TGTGCCAGCACCGACCGGGGAAGTGGAAACACCATATATTTT; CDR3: CASTDRGSGNTIYF
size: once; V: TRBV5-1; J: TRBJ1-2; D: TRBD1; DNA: TGCGCCAGCAACCAGGGACAGGGGACGACATATGGCTACACCTTC; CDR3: CASNQGQGTTYGYTF
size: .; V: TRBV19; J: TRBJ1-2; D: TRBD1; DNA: TGTGCGACGGGACAGGGAAAAGCGTATGGCTACACCTTC; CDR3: CATGQGKAYGYTF
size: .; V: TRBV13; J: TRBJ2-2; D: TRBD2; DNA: TGTGCCAGCAGCTTAGCGGGGGGGCCCGGGGAGCTGTTTTTT; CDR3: CASSLAGGPGELFF
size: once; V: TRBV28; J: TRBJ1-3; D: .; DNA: TGTGCCACCCACCAGGGTTACTCTGGAAACACCATATATTTT; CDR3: CATHQGYSGNTIYF
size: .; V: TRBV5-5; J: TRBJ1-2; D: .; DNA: TGTGCCAGCAGCCTTGGAGGGAGTATAGAGCTAAACTATGGCTACACCTTC; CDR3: CASSLGGSIELNYGYTF
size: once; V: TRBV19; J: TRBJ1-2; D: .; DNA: TGTGCCAGTAGTATAGGGGCAGGGTTCTATGGCTACACCTTC; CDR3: CASSIGAGFYGYTF
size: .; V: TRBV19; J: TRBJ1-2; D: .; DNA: TGTGCCAGTAGTATAGATCTAAATCCGGGACATTCCCGGGAAGGCTACACCTTC; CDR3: CASSIDLNPGHSREGYTF
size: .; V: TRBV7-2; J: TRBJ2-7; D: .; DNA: TGTGCCAGCAGCCCCCGGGACACGCACTACGAGCAGTACTTC; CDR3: CASSPRDTHYEQYF
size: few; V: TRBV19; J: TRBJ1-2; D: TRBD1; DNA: TGTGCCAGTAGTATGAGTCTCCGGACAGGGGTGTTCGGTGGCTACACCTTC; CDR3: CASSMSLRTGVFGGYTF
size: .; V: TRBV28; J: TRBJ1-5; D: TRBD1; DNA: TGTGCCAGCAGTCTCGGACAGGGAGAGGATCAGCCCCAGCATTTT; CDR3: CASSLGQGEDQPQHF
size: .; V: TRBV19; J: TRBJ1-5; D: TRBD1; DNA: TGTGCCAGTAGCCCTGACAGGGGGCGAGCAAGCAATCAGCCCCAGCATTTT; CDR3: CASSPDRGRASNQPQHF
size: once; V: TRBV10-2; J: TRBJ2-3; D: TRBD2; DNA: TGCGCCAGCTGGGGGACTAGCGGGGGGACTAGCACAGATACGCAGTATTTT; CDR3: CASWGTSGGTSTDTQYF
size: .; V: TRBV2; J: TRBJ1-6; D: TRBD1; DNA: TGTGCCAGCAGCCTTACAGGGGATAATAATTCACCCCTCCACTTT; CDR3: CASSLTGDNNSPLHF
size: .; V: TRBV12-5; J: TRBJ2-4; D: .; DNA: TGTGCTAGTGGTCTGAAACCGGGAGCCAAAAACATTCAGTACTTC; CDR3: CASGLKPGAKNIQYF
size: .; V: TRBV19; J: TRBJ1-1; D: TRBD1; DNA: TGTGCCAGTAGTATGAGGCAGGGGGGAACTGAAGCTTTCTTT; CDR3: CASSMRQGGTEAFF
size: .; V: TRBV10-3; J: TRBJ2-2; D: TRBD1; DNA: TGTGCCATTCGGACAGGGGATAACACCGGGGAGCTGTTTTTT; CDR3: CAIRTGDNTGELFF
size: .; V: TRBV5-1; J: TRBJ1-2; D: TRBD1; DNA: TGCGCCAGCAGCTTAGGGGGCGGCTACACCTTC; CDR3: CASSLGGGYTF
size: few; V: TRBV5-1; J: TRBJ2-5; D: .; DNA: TGCGCCAGCAGCCAGGGGGGCCATGGAGAGACCCAGTACTTC; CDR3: CASSQGGHGETQYF
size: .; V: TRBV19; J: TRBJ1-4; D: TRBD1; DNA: TGTGCCAGTAGACTCGTGGACAGGGGGCAAGAAAAACTGTTTTTT; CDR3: CASRLVDRGQEKLFF
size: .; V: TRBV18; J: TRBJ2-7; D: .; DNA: TGTGCCAGCTCACCTTTCACGTACGCGGGGCCCTCCTACGAGCAGTACTTC; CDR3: CASSPFTYAGPSYEQYF
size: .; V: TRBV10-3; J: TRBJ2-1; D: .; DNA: TGTGCCATGCGCGATAACTTAGCGAAGCAGTTCTTC; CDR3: CAMRDNLAKQFF
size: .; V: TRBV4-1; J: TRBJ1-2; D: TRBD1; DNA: TGCGCCAGCAGCCACCTACAGGGGGCTGGTGGCTACACCTTC; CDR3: CASSHLQGAGGYTF
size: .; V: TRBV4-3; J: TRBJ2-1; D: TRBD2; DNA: TGCGCCAGCAGCCAAGGCGTTGGACTAGCGGGGGCCTATGAGCAGTTCTTC; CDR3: CASSQGVGLAGAYEQFF
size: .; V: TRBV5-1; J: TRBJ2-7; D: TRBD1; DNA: TGCGCCAGCAGCTTGGCGGGACAGGTCTACGAGCAGTACTTC; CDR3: CASSLAGQVYEQYF
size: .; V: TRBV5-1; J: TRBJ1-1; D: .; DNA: TGCGCCAGCAGGGGGCCTGATGAAGCTTTCTTT; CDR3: CASRGPDEAFF
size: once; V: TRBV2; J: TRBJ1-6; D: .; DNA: TGTGCCAGCATCCGAGAGAGCTCCTATAATTCACCCCTCCACTTT; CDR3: CASIRESSYNSPLHF
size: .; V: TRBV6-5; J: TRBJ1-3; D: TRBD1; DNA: TGTGCCAGCAGTTCGGGACAGGGTTACGGAAACACCATATATTTT; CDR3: CASSSGQGYGNTIYF
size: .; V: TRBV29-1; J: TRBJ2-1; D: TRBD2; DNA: TGCAGCGTTTGGACTAGCGGGGGCTACAATGAGCAGTTCTTC; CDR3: CSVWTSGGYNEQFF
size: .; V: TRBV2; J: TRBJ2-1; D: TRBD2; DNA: TGTGCCAGCATAGGGCTAGCGGGGGGTAGCTCCTACAATGAGCAGTTCTTC; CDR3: CASIGLAGGSSYNEQFF
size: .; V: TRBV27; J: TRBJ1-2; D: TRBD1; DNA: TGTGCCAGCAGTTTTAGCACAGGGGCCTATGGCTACACCTTC; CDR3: CASSFSTGAYGYTF
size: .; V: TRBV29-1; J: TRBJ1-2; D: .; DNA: TGCAGCGTGGATCAGGGGTTCCCCGGCTACACCTTC; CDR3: CSVDQGFPGYTF
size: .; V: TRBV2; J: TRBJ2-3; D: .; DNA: TGTGCCAGCAGTTCCAGGGATACGCAGTATTTT; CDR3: CASSSRDTQYF
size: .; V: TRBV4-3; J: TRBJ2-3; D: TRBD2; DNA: TGCGCCAGCAGCCAAGGACTAGCGGGGGGTAACACAGATACGCAGTATTTT; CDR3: CASSQGLAGGNTDTQYF
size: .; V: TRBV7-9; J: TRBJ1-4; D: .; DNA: TGTGCCAGCAGTCAGACGACCGAAGGCGGAAAACTGTTTTTT; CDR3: CASSQTTEGGKLFF
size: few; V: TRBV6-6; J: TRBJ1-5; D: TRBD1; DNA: TGTGCCAGCAGCCAACGCCAGGGGACAGGGGCTTTTAAAGCGAATCAGCCCCAGCATTTT; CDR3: CASSQRQGTGAFKANQPQHF
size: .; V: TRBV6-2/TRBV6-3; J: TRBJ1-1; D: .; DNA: TGTGCCAGCAGTTACCAGCGGTTCAACACTGAAGCTTTCTTT; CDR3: CASSYQRFNTEAFF
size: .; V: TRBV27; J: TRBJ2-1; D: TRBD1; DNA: TGTGCCAGCCGACAGGGTTCCTACAATGAGCAGTTCTTC; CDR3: CASRQGSYNEQFF